This T cell receptor beta chain emerged from a study of T cell clonotyping in hematopoietic cell transplantation. Broader study findings: Few recipient clonotypes overlapped donors; over 97% were de novo at given depth.

Libraries were prepared by immunoSEQ multiplex PCR; TCRdb keeps only in-frame clonotypes and omits some of them. Of over 15,000 clones detected, 90% to 95% appear once; the ten largest clones hold approximately 1.8%. Time point given: recipient sample about 28 days before transplant, after cytoreduction. The germline CDR1 and CDR2 sequences are SGHTA and FQGNSA. Trimming removed 1 base from V and 0 bases from J, with 7 bases in between. The CDR3 loop spans 16 amino acids. Remarks on this clone: Its target is unknown.

The chain is built from TRBV7-2 and TRBJ2-6, with D perhaps being TRBD1 or TRBD2 (5 bases each). This TCR was sampled from a man between 18 and 29 years old with biphenotypic leukemia. Some clones in this sample may be carry-over from other donors' samples. The sequenced sample was peripheral blood mononuclear cells, obtained before stem cell transplant. The CDR3 loop is CASSLDGGSGANVLTF. The CDR3, as DNA: TGTGCCAGCAGCTTAGATGGGGGCTCTGGGGCCAACGTCCTGACTTTC.